This T cell receptor (beta chain) was sequenced in a study of graft-versus-host responses after intestinal transplantation. This clone appeared once. Its antigen is unknown. The CDR3 contains 18 residues. Looked up from germline, CDR1 is LGHNA and CDR2 is YSLEER. J was trimmed by 1 base and V by 0 bases; bases with no gene match: 5. Points from the study as a whole: In recipient marrow, GvH clones were found, and some appeared first in ileum or blood.

Clones were sequenced by immunoSEQ multiplex PCR, and TCRdb holds only the in-frame ones, with some missing. Found here are some 110,000 clones, roughly 93% of them singletons; the top ten hold more than 0.95%. This receptor was identified in a human donor who was the organ donor for an intestinal transplant. Sequences were derived from unstimulated CD8+ T cells sorted from spleen or lymph node cells, sampled before transplant. V and J are TRBV4-3 and TRBJ2-1; 11 nucleotides agree with TRBD2. As DNA, the CDR3 is TGCGCCAGCAGCCAAGAACTAGCGGGAGCAGGGTCCTACAATGAGCAGTTCTTC. Protein product: CASSQELAGAGSYNEQFF.